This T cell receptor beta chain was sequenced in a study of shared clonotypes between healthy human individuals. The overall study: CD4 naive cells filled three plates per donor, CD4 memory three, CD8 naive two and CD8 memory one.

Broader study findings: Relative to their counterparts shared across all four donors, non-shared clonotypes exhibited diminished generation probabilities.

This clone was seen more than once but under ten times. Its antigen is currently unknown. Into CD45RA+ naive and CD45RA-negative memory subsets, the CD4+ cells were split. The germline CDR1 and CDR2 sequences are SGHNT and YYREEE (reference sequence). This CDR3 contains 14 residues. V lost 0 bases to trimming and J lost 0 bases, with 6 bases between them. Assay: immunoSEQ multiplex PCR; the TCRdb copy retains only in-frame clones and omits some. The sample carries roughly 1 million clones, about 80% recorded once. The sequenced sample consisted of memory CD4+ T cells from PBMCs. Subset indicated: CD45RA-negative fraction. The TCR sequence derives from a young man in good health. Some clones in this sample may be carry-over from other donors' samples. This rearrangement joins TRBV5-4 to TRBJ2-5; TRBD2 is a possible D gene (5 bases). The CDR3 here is CASSLEDYQETQYF. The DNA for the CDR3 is TGTGCCAGCAGCTTGGAGGACTACCAAGAGACCCAGTACTTC.